The table lists the clone carrying this T cell receptor beta chain with many counts. The antigen remains unidentified. Germline V lookup: CDR1 SGHRS, CDR2 YFSETQ. V lost 0 bases to trimming and J lost 5 bases, with 11 bases between them. This CDR3 is 14 amino acids long. This sample is part of a study of neurological immune-mediated disorders. Across the study: Disease course was recorded as relapsing-remitting for roughly 30 and secondary progressive for about 8.5% of the 34 multiple sclerosis patients.

The unsorted libraries had their origin in 2 million PBMCs stored at -80 C. Study-level findings and limits: The multiple sclerosis repertoire cluster was not associated with any clinical or MRI feature.

It was by 5'RACE with 10-nucleotide random UMIs that the cDNA was made. A single record per CDR3 protein comes from TCRdb applying MiXCR to the 5' RACE reads. The sample shows 80,000 to 85,000 distinct CDR3 sequences, just over 2.5% of them seen only once. The TCR sequence derives from a woman under 40 with multiple sclerosis. What was sequenced was PBMCs. This sequence joins TRBV5-1 and TRBJ1-2; D not certain. CDR3 sequence reads: CASSLDATSYGYTF. As DNA, the CDR3 is TGCGCCAGCAGCTTGGACGCGACCTCTTATGGCTACACCTTC.